Sequencing of this TCR beta chain was carried out in a study of control samples from healthy donors and cancer patients. Germline V lookup: CDR1 MNHEY, CDR2 SVGAGI. The CDR3 extends over 13 amino acids. V lost 9 bases, J lost 4 bases, and 15 bases lay in between. Only in-frame clones appear in the TCRdb table, and some are missing; sequencing was by immunoSEQ multiplex PCR. Among roughly 100,000 clones, around 89% were seen once, and the ten largest hold approximately 8.4%. The rearrangement links TRBV6-5 to TRBJ1-2, with TRBD1 as a possible D gene (5 bases). This receptor was identified in a man aged 30 to 39 in good health. The sequenced material came from blood. The CDR3 nucleotides are TGTGCCAGTGCAGAGGGGCGAAGCTATGGCTACACCTTC. Translating it yields CASAEGRSYGYTF.